Following are 15 T cell receptor beta chains from one sample sequenced in a study of T cell clonotyping in hematopoietic cell transplantation. This sample's time point: recipient sample about 28 days before transplant, after cytoreduction. The protocol was immunoSEQ multiplex PCR, while the TCRdb copy is restricted to in-frame clones and leaves out a portion. The sample consists of about 29,000 clones, 60% to 85% of them appearing once. This material consisted of peripheral blood mononuclear cells, taken before stem cell transplant. All receptors derive from a woman aged 30 to 39 with chronic myeloid leukemia. Some clones in this sample may be carry-over from other donors' samples.

This clone was counted between two and nine times. The chain is built from TRBV25-1 and TRBJ2-4; D tentatively fits TRBD1 or TRBD2 (5 bases each). The ends were cut back, 5 bases at V and 6 bases at J, with 14 bases in the middle. CDR1 MGHDK and CDR2 SYGVNS come from the germline V gene. This CDR3 comprises 14 residues. The CDR3 bases are TGTGCCAGCAGTAAGACCTCCGGGACAAACATTCAGTACTTC. It translates to CASSKTSGTNIQYF.

The rearrangement uses TRBV19 and TRBJ1-1; D uncertain. The CDR3 consists of 16 residues. Per the germline V gene, CDR1 is LNHDA and CDR2 is SQIVND (reference sequence). Trimming left V 4 bases short and J 5 bases short, with 20 bases between. The CDR3 is CASSTTTTRARTEAFF. CDR3 in DNA: TGTGCCAGTAGTACAACAACCACCCGCGCACGTACTGAAGCTTTCTTT. The variable domain in full, with the rest retrieved from reference TRBV19 and TRBJ1-1, is DGGITQSPKYLFRKEGQNVTLSCEQNLNHDAMYWYRQDPGQGLRLIYYSQIVNDFQKGDIAEGYSVSREKKESFPLTVTSAQKNPTAFYLCASSTTTTRARTEAFFGQGTRLTVV.

This clone appeared once. The chain is built from TRBV30 and TRBJ1-2; D uncertain. V gave up 0 bases and J gave up 0 bases, with 8 bases separating them. This CDR3 is built from 14 residues. CDR1 is GTSNPN and CDR2 is SVGIG in the germline V gene (reference sequence). The chain's CDR3 is CAWSVGLANYGYTF. The CDR3 DNA sequence: TGTGCCTGGAGTGTAGGGCTAGCTAACTATGGCTACACCTTC.

CDR3 amino acids: CASSVPGGGQPQHF. DNA for the CDR3: TGTGCCAGCAGCGTCCCAGGGGGGGGTCAGCCCCAGCATTTT. The chain carries TRBV7-2 and TRBJ1-5, with TRBD1 matching 7 bases. The length of the CDR3 is 14 residues. CDR1 is SGHTA and CDR2 is FQGNSA in the germline V gene. V was clipped by 5 bases and J by 6 bases; unmatched bases: 7.

The chain has TRBV7-2 and TRBJ2-5, with D perhaps matching TRBD2 (6 bases). The CDR3 loop spans 15 amino acids. Germline lookup yields CDR1 SGHTA and CDR2 FQGNSA. V lost 0 bases and J 5 bases, leaving 13 bases between the germline ends. The CDR3 loop reads CASSLAGGLSETQYF. CDR3 sequence (DNA): TGTGCCAGCAGCTTAGCGGGGGGATTGAGTGAGACCCAGTACTTC.

The chain recombines TRBV2 with TRBJ1-1; tentatively, D is TRBD1 (5 bases). This CDR3 spans 13 amino acids. Germline CDR1 SNHLY, CDR2 FYNNEI. V lost 5 bases and J 6 bases, leaving 13 bases between the germline ends. The CDR3 nucleotides read TGTGCCAGCAGTTGGGCTAGGGGTGCTGAAGCTTTCTTT. Its translation is CASSWARGAEAFF.

The chain recombines TRBV2 with TRBJ1-4; the D is unclear. With 10 bases removed from V and 7 bases from J, the gap between germline ends came to 19 bases. Germline V gene sequence: CDR1 SNHLY, CDR2 FYNNEI. The CDR3 consists of 14 residues. CDR3 region: CANHREGGGEKLFF. The DNA of the CDR3 is TGTGCCAACCACCGAGAGGGTGGCGGTGAAAAACTGTTTTTT.

The genes are TRBV6-5 and TRBJ1-6, with unresolved D. V lost 2 bases to trimming and J lost 6 bases, with 8 bases between them. The CDR3 has 14 residues. In germline, CDR1 is MNHEY, CDR2 SVGAGI. CDR3 sequence (DNA): TGTGCCAGCAGTTACAAATGGGGTAATTCACCCCTCCACTTT. Residues: CASSYKWGNSPLHF.

CDR3 residues: CASSLVRDSNYGYTF. The CDR3, as DNA: TGTGCCAGCAGCTTAGTTCGGGACAGTAACTATGGCTACACCTTC. The chain is built from TRBV11-2 and TRBJ1-2, with 7 bases lining up with TRBD1. The V segment lost 1 base and the J segment 1 base; nucleotides outside the gene matches: 3. This CDR3 comprises 15 residues. The germline V gene has CDR1 SGHAT and CDR2 FQNNGV.

Turning to this clone: A read error may account for a junction end that differs from germline. The V call is TRBV7-7, the J call TRBJ2-7; D may be TRBD1 (6 bases). In germline, CDR1 is SSHAT, CDR2 FNYEAQ (reference sequence). The CDR3 contains 14 residues. The CDR3 DNA follows: TGTGCTAGCAGCTTAGGATGGCAGGGGTACGAGCAGTACTTC. Protein: CASSLGWQGYEQYF.

The chain links TRBV7-3 to TRBJ1-5; D gene uncertain. V was trimmed by 2 bases and J by 5 bases, leaving 7 bases between them. This CDR3 comprises 13 residues. CDR1 is SGHTA, CDR2 FQGTGA, per germline. This chain's CDR3 is CASSLAPYQPQHF. The DNA for the CDR3 is TGTGCCAGCAGCTTAGCTCCGTATCAGCCCCAGCATTTT.

This rearrangement joins TRBV30 to TRBJ1-4; D is perhaps TRBD1 (6 bases). The length of the CDR3 is 14 residues. V was pared by 0 bases and J by 8 bases, with 13 bases between. Per germline, CDR1 GTSNPN and CDR2 SVGIG (reference sequence). As DNA, the CDR3 is TGTGCCTGGAGTGTCGGGGGGGCGGGAGAAAAACTGTTTTTT. This sequence encodes CAWSVGGAGEKLFF.

This chain joins TRBV19 and TRBJ1-2, with 10 bases aligning to TRBD1. Germline V gene sequence: CDR1 LNHDA, CDR2 SQIVND (reference sequence). The ends lost 6 bases at V and 3 bases at J; junction bases unmatched: 7. The CDR3 totals 15 residues. The CDR3 loop reads CASSTGTGAYYGYTF. CDR3 DNA: TGTGCCAGTAGCACCGGGACAGGGGCATACTATGGCTACACCTTC.

This chain uses TRBV30 with TRBJ1-1; D gene ambiguous. The CDR3 has 11 amino acids. CDR1 is GTSNPN, CDR2 SVGIG, per germline (reference sequence). Trimming left V 0 bases short and J 8 bases short, with 7 bases between. Written as DNA, the CDR3 is TGTGCCTGGAGTGTACGGCCAGAAGCTTTCTTT. This encodes CAWSVRPEAFF.

The rearrangement joins TRBV19 to TRBJ1-6, with D uncertain. This CDR3 has 14 residues. Germline CDR1 LNHDA, CDR2 SQIVND (reference sequence). V was pared by 10 bases and J by 8 bases, with 18 bases between. The DNA of the CDR3 is TGTGCCACCCAACCCTCCAGGTTGCATTCACCCCTCCACTTT. Protein product: CATQPSRLHSPLHF.